This T cell receptor (beta chain) is drawn from a study of T cell clones after liver transplantation. The germline CDR1 and CDR2 sequences are LNHDA and SQIVND (reference sequence). V gave up 9 bases and J gave up 7 bases, with 13 bases separating them. The CDR3 runs to 12 residues. Details on this clone: Its target is unknown.

The method was immunoSEQ multiplex PCR; TCRdb's version includes in-frame clones alone and lacks a portion of them. The repertoire has tens of thousands of clones, less than 85% of them found once; the top ten carry less than 3.5%. Study-wide findings and caveats: In two subjects, few donor cells limited the measurable donor-reactive repertoire.

V usage is TRBV19 and J usage is TRBJ1-5; no definite D call. The TCR was taken from a human patient who received a liver transplant. Some T cells may be transferred from the graft donor. Sequences were derived from CD4+ T cells from blood, sampled at the 22-month timepoint. The CDR3 reads CASGPGSQPQHF. The CDR3 DNA is TGTGCCAGCGGGCCGGGCAGCCAGCCCCAGCATTTT.